This T cell receptor (beta chain) was identified during a study of a mutant IDH1 vaccine in newly diagnosed glioma. Turning to the study itself: Treated patients were roughly 60% male, around 40% female, mean age 40.4 years. Patients arrived already treated with radiotherapy, temozolomide, or both, most having had both. The study's findings and limits: Pseudoprogression apparently tracked independently of changes in top peripheral T cell clonotypes.

Some clones are missing from TCRdb's copy, which holds only in-frame ones; the method was immunoSEQ multiplex PCR. Among around 60,000 clones listed, approximately 84% were seen once. As to time point: week 11, during vaccination. A single vaccine dose contained 300 ug of mutant IDH1 20-mer peptide, and topical imiquimod was used with it. Details on this clone: The antigen remains undetermined.

Per germline, CDR1 SGHRS and CDR2 YFSETQ. CDR3 length: 15 amino acids. The V end was cut by 1 base, the J end by 7 bases, with 12 bases between. This chain links TRBV5-1 with TRBJ1-6, with TRBD1 as a possible D gene (5 bases). The source was PBMCs, collected from a glioma patient whose treatment included an IDH1 peptide vaccine. This TCR was recovered from a woman in her forties or fifties with glioma. The DNA for the CDR3 is TGCGCCAGCAGCTTGTTTTCCGGGACGAATTCACCCCTCCACTTT. Encoded protein: CASSLFSGTNSPLHF.